Given below is one T cell receptor (beta chain) in context. No antigen is known for it. The sample is drawn from a study of T cells in Graves' hyperthyroidism and ophthalmopathy. Overall study: Peripheral blood specimens were obtained at initial diagnosis, prior to any treatment. The study, taken as a whole, reports: Through a model of 13 V-J features, ophthalmopathy was separated from stable hyperthyroidism.

Amplification of TCR beta CDR3 regions used RNA as the template. First-round RT-PCR of the TCR CDR3 relied on the HTBI primer set. TCRdb fed the multiplex PCR reads into MiXCR, producing one record per CDR3 protein. The top ten hold about 5.8% of the sample, which has a few hundred thousand distinct CDR3 sequences, approximately 15% seen once. Patients aged 18 to 65 with hyperthyroidism were newly diagnosed, with duration under 2 months. Clinical symptoms, serum thyroxine, TRAb, thyroid ultrasound and orbital computed tomography established diagnosis. This CDR3 has 15 amino acids. The ends were cut back, 3 bases at V and 0 bases at J, with 12 bases in the middle. Germline V gives CDR1 DFQATT, CDR2 SNEGSKA (reference sequence).

The source material was blood. The chain links TRBV20-1 to TRBJ1-5, with D perhaps TRBD1 (5 bases). The TCR was taken from a woman aged 25 to 45 with Graves' hyperthyroidism that later progressed to Graves' ophthalmopathy. The CDR3 nucleotides are TGCAGTGCTAGGGTTACAGGTTATAGCAATCAGCCCCAGCATTTT. Translating it yields CSARVTGYSNQPQHF.